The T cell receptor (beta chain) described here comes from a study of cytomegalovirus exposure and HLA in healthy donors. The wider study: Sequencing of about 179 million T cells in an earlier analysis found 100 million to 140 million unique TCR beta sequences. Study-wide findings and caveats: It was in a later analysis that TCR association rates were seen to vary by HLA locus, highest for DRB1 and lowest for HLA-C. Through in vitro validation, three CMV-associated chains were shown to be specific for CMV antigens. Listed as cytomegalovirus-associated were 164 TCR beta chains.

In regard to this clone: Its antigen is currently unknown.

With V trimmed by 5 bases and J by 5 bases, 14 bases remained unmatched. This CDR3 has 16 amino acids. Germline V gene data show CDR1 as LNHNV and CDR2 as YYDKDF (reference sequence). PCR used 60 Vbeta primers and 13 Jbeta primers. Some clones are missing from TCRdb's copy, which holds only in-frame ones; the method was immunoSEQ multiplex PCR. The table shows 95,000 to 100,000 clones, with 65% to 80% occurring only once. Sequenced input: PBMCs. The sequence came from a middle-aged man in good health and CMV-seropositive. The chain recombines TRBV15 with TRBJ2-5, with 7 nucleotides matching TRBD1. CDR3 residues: CATSPRAPQGRETQYF. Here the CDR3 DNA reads TGTGCCACCAGCCCTCGCGCACCACAGGGGCGGGAGACCCAGTACTTC.